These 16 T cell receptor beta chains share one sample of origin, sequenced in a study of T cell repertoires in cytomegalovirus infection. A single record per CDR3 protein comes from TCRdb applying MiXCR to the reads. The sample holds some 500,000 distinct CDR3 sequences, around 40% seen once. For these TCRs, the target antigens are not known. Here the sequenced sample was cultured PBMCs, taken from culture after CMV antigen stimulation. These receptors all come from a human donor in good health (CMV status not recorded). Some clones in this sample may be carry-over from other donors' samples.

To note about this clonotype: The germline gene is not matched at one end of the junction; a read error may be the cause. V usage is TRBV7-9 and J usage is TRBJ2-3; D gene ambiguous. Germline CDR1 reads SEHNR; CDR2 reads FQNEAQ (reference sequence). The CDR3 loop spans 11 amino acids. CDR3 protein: CASSLEDAAHF. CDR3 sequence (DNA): TGTGCCAGCAGCTTAGAGGACGCAGCTCATTTT.

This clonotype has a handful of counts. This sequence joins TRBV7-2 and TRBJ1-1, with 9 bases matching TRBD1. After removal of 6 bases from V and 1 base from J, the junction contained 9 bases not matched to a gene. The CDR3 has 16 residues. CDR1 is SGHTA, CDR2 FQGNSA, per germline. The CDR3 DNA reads TGTGCCAGCAGACTACTACAGGGGGCGAAGAACACTGAAGCTTTCTTT. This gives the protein CASRLLQGAKNTEAFF.

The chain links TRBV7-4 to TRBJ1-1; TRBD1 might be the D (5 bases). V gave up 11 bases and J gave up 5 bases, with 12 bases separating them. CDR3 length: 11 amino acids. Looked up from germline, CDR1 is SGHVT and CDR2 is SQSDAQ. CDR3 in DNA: TGTGCCGATATAGGGGAAACTGAAGCTTTCTTT. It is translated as CADIGETEAFF.

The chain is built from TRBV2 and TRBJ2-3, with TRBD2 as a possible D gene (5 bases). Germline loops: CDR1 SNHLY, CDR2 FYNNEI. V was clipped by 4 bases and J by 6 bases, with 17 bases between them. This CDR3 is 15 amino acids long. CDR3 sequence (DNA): TGTGCCAGCAGTGGGACTCTCTCAACGGGGGATACGCAGTATTTT. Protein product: CASSGTLSTGDTQYF.

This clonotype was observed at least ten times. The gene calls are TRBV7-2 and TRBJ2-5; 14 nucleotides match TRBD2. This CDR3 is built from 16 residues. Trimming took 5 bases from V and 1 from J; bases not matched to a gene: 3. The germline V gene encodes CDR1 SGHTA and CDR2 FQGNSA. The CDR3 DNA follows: TGTGCCAGCAGCCGGGGACTAGCGGGGGTCCAAGAGACCCAGTACTTC. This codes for CASSRGLAGVQETQYF.

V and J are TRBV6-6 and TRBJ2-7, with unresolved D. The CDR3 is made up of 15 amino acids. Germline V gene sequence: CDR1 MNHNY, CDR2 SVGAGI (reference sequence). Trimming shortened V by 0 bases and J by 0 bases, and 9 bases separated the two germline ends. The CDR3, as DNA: TGTGCCAGCAGTTACTCGATACAGAGCTCCTACGAGCAGTACTTC. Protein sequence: CASSYSIQSSYEQYF.

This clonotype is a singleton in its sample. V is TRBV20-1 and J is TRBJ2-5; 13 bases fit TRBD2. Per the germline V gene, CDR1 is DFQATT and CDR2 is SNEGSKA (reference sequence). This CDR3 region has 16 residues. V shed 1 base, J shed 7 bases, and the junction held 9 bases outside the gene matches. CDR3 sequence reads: CSARVVGLAGSGTQYF. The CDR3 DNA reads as TGCAGTGCTAGAGTAGTGGGACTAGCGGGGAGTGGGACCCAGTACTTC.

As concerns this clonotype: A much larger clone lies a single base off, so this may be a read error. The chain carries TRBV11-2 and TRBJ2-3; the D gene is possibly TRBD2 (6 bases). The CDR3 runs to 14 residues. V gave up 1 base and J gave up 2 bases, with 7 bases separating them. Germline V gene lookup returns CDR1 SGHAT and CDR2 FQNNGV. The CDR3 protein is CASSLGTITDTQYF. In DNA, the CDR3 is TGTGCCAGCAGCTTAGGGACTATCACAGATACGCAGTATTTT.

CDR3 coding DNA: TGTGCCAGTAGCCCAGCCTACCGGGAGGCCTCAAAACTGTTTTTT. Its translation is CASSPAYREASKLFF. This chain joins TRBV19 and TRBJ1-4; D call uncertain. CDR1 LNHDA and CDR2 SQIVND come from the germline V gene (reference sequence). The CDR3 sequence is 15 residues long. V was clipped by 6 bases and J by 10 bases, with 21 bases between them.

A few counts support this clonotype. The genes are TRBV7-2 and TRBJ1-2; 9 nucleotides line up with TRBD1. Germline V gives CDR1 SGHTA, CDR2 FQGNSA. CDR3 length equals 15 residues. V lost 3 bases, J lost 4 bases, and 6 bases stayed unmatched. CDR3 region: CASSLGQGVGYGYTF. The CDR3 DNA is TGTGCCAGCAGCTTGGGACAGGGAGTAGGCTATGGCTACACCTTC.

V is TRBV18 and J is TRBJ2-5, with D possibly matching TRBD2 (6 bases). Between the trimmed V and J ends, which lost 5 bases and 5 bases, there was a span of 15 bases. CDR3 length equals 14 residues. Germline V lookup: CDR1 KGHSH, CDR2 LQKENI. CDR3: CASSEPSVWETQYF. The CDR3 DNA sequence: TGTGCCAGCTCAGAACCTAGCGTCTGGGAGACCCAGTACTTC.

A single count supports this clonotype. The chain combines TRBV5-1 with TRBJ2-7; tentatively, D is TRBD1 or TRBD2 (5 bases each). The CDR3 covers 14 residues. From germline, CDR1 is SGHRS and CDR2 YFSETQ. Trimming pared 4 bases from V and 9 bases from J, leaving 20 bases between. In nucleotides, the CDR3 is TGCGCCAGCAGCGCAGGAGGCGTTCTTCAGGGGCAGTACTTC. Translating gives CASSAGGVLQGQYF. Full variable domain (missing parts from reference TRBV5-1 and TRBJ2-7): KAGVTQTPRYLIKTRGQQVTLSCSPISGHRSVSWYQQTPGQGLQFLFEYFSETQRNKGNFPGRFSGRQFSNSRSEMNVSTLELGDSALYLCASSAGGVLQGQYFGPGTRLTVT.

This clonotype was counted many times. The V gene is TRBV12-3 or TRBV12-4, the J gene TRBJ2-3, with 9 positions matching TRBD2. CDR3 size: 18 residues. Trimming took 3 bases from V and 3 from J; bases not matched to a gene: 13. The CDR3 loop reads CASSLSLAGYPRTDTQYF. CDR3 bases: TGTGCCAGCAGTTTGAGCCTAGCGGGGTACCCCCGAACAGATACGCAGTATTTT.

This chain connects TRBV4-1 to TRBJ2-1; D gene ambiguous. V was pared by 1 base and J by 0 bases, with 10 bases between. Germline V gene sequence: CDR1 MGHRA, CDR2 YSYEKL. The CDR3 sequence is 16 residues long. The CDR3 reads CASSQGRPLSYNEQFF. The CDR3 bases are TGCGCCAGCAGCCAAGGGCGACCGCTCTCCTACAATGAGCAGTTCTTC.

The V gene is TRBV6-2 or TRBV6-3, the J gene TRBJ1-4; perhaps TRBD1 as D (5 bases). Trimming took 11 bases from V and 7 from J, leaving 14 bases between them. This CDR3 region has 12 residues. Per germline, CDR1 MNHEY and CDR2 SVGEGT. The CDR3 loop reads CAVQDQIEKLFF. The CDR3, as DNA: TGTGCCGTACAGGATCAAATTGAAAAACTGTTTTTT.

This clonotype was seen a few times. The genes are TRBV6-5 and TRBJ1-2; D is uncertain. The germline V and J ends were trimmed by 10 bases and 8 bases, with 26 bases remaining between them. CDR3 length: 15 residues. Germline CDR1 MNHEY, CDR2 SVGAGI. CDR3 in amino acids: CATGPANTPHDGYTF. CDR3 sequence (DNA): TGTGCCACTGGGCCGGCCAATACCCCCCATGACGGCTACACCTTC.